The 13 T cell receptor beta chains below were found in one sample sequenced in a study of regulatory T cells in long-lasting Graves disease. Library construction for TCR beta used iRepertoire HTBI primers and Arm-PCR of CDR3 regions. TCRdb passed the multiplex PCR reads through MiXCR, listing each CDR3 protein once. The data show approximately 300,000 distinct CDR3 sequences, over 15% seen once. Indicated time point: newly diagnosed GD, antithyroid drugs for less than 3 months. RNA from PBMCs was the source of the TCR library. Sequencing used peripheral blood mononuclear cells (PBMCs), obtained at new diagnosis, from a patient treated with antithyroid drugs. These receptors all stem from a female donor with Graves disease.

This clonotype was counted at least ten times. The CDR3 loop reads CSARDGRELQETQYF. For the CDR3, the DNA is TGCAGTGCTAGAGATGGCAGAGAGCTGCAAGAGACCCAGTACTTC. This chain links TRBV20-1 with TRBJ2-5; D gene uncertain. With 0 bases removed from V and 2 bases from J, the gap between germline ends came to 13 bases. Germline CDR1 reads DFQATT; CDR2 reads SNEGSKA (reference sequence). The CDR3 totals 15 residues.

This clonotype was seen at least ten times. This chain joins TRBV28 and TRBJ2-7; 9 positions match TRBD1. CDR1 and CDR2 from the germline V gene are MDHEN and SYDVKM. The CDR3 runs to 15 residues. With 8 bases clipped from V and 3 bases from J, the junction kept 11 bases outside the gene matches. The CDR3 loop is CASQTLGQGFYEQYF. CDR3 in DNA: TGTGCCAGCCAAACGTTGGGACAGGGCTTCTACGAGCAGTACTTC.

This clonotype has ten or more counts. The chain uses TRBV11-2 and TRBJ1-1; D is ambiguous. There are 14 residues in the CDR3. V shed 1 base and J shed 3 bases, with 9 bases lying between them. Germline loops: CDR1 SGHAT, CDR2 FQNNGV. Here the CDR3 DNA reads TGTGCCAGCAGCTTAGTTGGGGTGGACACTGAAGCTTTCTTT. It encodes CASSLVGVDTEAFF.

About this clonotype itself: A much larger clone differs from this one at a single base, so this may be a read error. The chain is built from TRBV10-3 and TRBJ2-2, with TRBD2 as a possible D gene (5 bases). The germline V gene has CDR1 ENHRY and CDR2 SYGVKD. CDR3 length: 15 residues. DNA for the CDR3: TGTGCCATCAGTAAGTCAGGAACTAGGTCCGGGGAGCTGTTTTTT. It translates to CAISKSGTRSGELFF.

This clonotype was counted many times. This sequence joins TRBV2 and TRBJ2-5; TRBD2 agrees at 11 bases. Looked up from germline, CDR1 is SNHLY and CDR2 is FYNNEI. This CDR3 region has 13 residues. V lost 8 bases and J lost 1; bases outside the gene matches: 0. CDR3 coding DNA: TGTGCCAGCGGGACTAGCGGCCAAGAGACCCAGTACTTC. Protein product: CASGTSGQETQYF. The full variable domain, in which reference TRBV2 and TRBJ2-5 provide the parts outside the CDR3, is EPEVTQTPSHQVTQMGQEVILRCVPISNHLYFYWYRQILGQKVEFLVSFYNNEISEKSEIFDDQFSVERPDGSNFTLKIRSTKLEDSAMYFCASGTSGQETQYFGPGTRLLVL.

This clonotype was detected ten times or more. The chain uses TRBV2 and TRBJ2-1, with a tentative D call TRBD2 (5 bases). This CDR3 is built from 14 residues. Germline V lookup: CDR1 SNHLY, CDR2 FYNNEI. The V gene lost 4 bases and the J gene lost 7 bases, with 14 bases spanning the gap. CDR3 sequence (DNA): TGTGCCAGCAGTGTGGACTTTATGTGGAATGAGCAGTTCTTC. Encoded protein: CASSVDFMWNEQFF.

The sample holds many counts of this clonotype. The chain joins TRBV20-1 to TRBJ2-7; 10 nucleotides match TRBD2. V dropped 4 bases and J dropped 1; count of bases not matched to a gene: 19. The germline V gene encodes CDR1 DFQATT and CDR2 SNEGSKA (reference sequence). This CDR3 region has 19 residues. CDR3 protein: CSATWTVGAGGPDSYEQYF. CDR3 sequence (DNA): TGCAGTGCTACCTGGACAGTGGGAGCGGGAGGGCCCGATTCCTACGAGCAGTACTTC.

In its sample, this clonotype was seen many times. J is TRBJ2-3 and V is TRBV12-3 or TRBV12-4; maybe TRBD2 (5 bases). The CDR3 is 11 amino acids. Trimming cost V 7 bases and J 6 bases, with 8 bases left between them. CDR3 amino acids: CASTPGDTQYF. In DNA form, the CDR3 reads TGTGCCAGCACCCCGGGGGATACGCAGTATTTT.

This clonotype was seen a few times. Being one base from a much bigger clone, this may be a read error. The chain has TRBV29-1 and TRBJ2-5; TRBD2 aligns across 16 bases. This CDR3 is built from 15 residues. With 3 bases clipped from V and 11 bases from J, the junction kept 9 bases outside the gene matches. In germline, CDR1 is SQVTM, CDR2 ANQGSEA. CDR3: CSVDPPGLAGGEQYF. Written as DNA, the CDR3 is TGCAGCGTTGATCCCCCGGGACTAGCGGGAGGGGAGCAGTACTTC.

This clonotype was seen repeatedly, ten times or more. Here the CDR3 reads CAISESSGGASNLHEQFF. For the CDR3, the DNA is TGTGCCATCAGTGAGTCGAGTGGGGGGGCTAGCAACCTCCATGAGCAGTTCTTC. The chain has TRBV10-3 and TRBJ2-1; D perhaps matches TRBD2 (7 bases). This CDR3 region has 18 residues. V lost 0 bases and J lost 8, with 23 bases in between. The germline CDR1 and CDR2 sequences are ENHRY and SYGVKD.

In its sample, this clonotype was seen many times. The chain recombines TRBV7-8 with TRBJ2-7; no firm D call. The CDR3 totals 16 residues. V lost 1 base and J 2 bases, leaving 15 bases between the germline ends. Germline V gene data show CDR1 as SGHVS and CDR2 as FQNEAQ. The CDR3 nucleotides read TGTGCCAGCAGCTTAGGGGTGGTAGAATCCGCCTACGAGCAGTACTTC. It translates to CASSLGVVESAYEQYF.

At least ten counts were recorded for this clonotype. This sequence joins TRBV11-2 and TRBJ2-4, with D perhaps matching TRBD1 (6 bases). The CDR3 spans 15 residues. Trimming cost V 5 bases and J 2 bases, with 13 bases left between them. CDR1 and CDR2 (germline): SGHAT, FQNNGV. The CDR3 region is CASSPVRGTKNIQYF. The DNA of the CDR3 is TGTGCCAGCAGCCCCGTGAGGGGGACCAAAAACATTCAGTACTTC.

This clonotype was seen many times. This rearrangement joins TRBV2 to TRBJ2-1; TRBD1 might be the D (6 bases). CDR3 length: 13 residues. The germline V gene encodes CDR1 SNHLY and CDR2 FYNNEI. The V end was cut by 5 bases, the J end by 6 bases, with 11 bases between. DNA for the CDR3: TGTGCCAGCAGTTCTGGACAGCTCAATGAGCAGTTCTTC. This gives the protein CASSSGQLNEQFF.